This is a list of T cell receptor beta chains from one sample in a study of blood T cell repertoires in COVID-19. The table came from immunoSEQ multiplex PCR; TCRdb's copy has only in-frame clones and leaves some out. The sample has about 220,000 clones; approximately 80% are singletons. Sequencing was performed on peripheral blood. Every receptor here comes from a man younger than 45 with active or convalescent COVID-19. CDR3s include the opening cysteine and the closing phenylalanine or tryptophan. A D gene is named only where the DNA matches it firmly. Part of the rows lack a size; the others show once, few, many or a class for expanded clones.

clone size	V gene	J gene	D gene	CDR3 protein	CDR3 DNA
.	TRBV7-9	TRBJ1-6	.	CASSLVGVRSPLHF	TGTGCCAGCAGCTTAGTCGGGGTACGCTCACCCCTCCACTTT
.	TRBV2	TRBJ2-2	TRBD1	CASRGTVGTGELFF	TGTGCCAGCAGGGGGACAGTAGGGACCGGGGAGCTGTTTTTT
.	TRBV11-2	TRBJ1-1	.	CASSEPRASGTEAFF	TGTGCCAGCAGCGAACCCAGGGCTTCGGGCACTGAAGCTTTCTTT
.	TRBV5-4	TRBJ1-3	TRBD1	CASSAGQGAGGNTIYF	TGTGCCAGCAGCGCCGGACAGGGGGCAGGTGGAAACACCATATATTTT
.	TRBV28	TRBJ1-2	.	CASSFGTHYGYTF	TGTGCCAGCAGCTTCGGGACACACTATGGCTACACCTTC
.	TRBV7-9	TRBJ2-5	.	CASSLGQGTETQYF	TGTGCCAGCAGCTTAGGGCAGGGCACAGAGACCCAGTACTTC
.	TRBV7-9	TRBJ2-3	TRBD1	CASSRQGALTDTQYF	TGTGCCAGCAGCAGGCAGGGGGCCCTCACAGATACGCAGTATTTT
.	TRBV5-5	TRBJ1-6	TRBD1	CASNRDRGNSPLHF	TGTGCCAGCAACCGGGACAGGGGTAATTCACCCCTCCACTTT
few	TRBV19	TRBJ2-1	.	CASEADALGNEQFF	TGTGCCAGTGAGGCTGACGCGTTGGGCAATGAGCAGTTCTTC
.	TRBV6-5	TRBJ1-2	.	CASSYSGGGYGYTF	TGTGCCAGCAGTTACTCGGGGGGAGGCTATGGCTACACCTTC
.	TRBV28	TRBJ1-2	TRBD1	CASSLPGTDGYTF	TGTGCCAGCAGTTTGCCCGGGACAGATGGCTACACCTTC
.	TRBV9	TRBJ2-7	.	CASSVGGQSYEQYF	TGTGCCAGCAGCGTGGGAGGTCAATCCTACGAGCAGTACTTC
.	TRBV6-6	TRBJ2-7	TRBD1	CASSPQQGSDSYEQYF	TGTGCCAGCAGCCCACAACAGGGGTCCGACTCCTACGAGCAGTACTTC
.	TRBV28	TRBJ1-2	TRBD1	CASSPPGQTNYGYTF	TGTGCCAGCAGTCCTCCGGGACAGACAAACTATGGCTACACCTTC
.	TRBV28	TRBJ1-2	.	CASSLQINYGYTF	TGTGCCAGCAGTTTGCAGATTAACTATGGCTACACCTTC
.	TRBV4-2	TRBJ2-1	.	CASSQDDRTPITYNEQFF	TGTGCCAGCAGCCAAGACGACAGAACTCCTATTACCTACAATGAGCAGTTCTTC
.	TRBV5-5	TRBJ1-5	TRBD1	CASAGQSNQPQHF	TGTGCCAGCGCGGGACAGAGCAATCAGCCCCAGCATTTT
few	TRBV27	TRBJ1-5	TRBD1	CASSFGQGNQPQHF	TGTGCCAGCAGTTTCGGACAGGGGAATCAGCCCCAGCATTTT
.	TRBV6-5	TRBJ1-1	TRBD1	CASSPPLGQGAFF	TGTGCCAGCAGTCCCCCATTGGGACAGGGAGCTTTCTTT